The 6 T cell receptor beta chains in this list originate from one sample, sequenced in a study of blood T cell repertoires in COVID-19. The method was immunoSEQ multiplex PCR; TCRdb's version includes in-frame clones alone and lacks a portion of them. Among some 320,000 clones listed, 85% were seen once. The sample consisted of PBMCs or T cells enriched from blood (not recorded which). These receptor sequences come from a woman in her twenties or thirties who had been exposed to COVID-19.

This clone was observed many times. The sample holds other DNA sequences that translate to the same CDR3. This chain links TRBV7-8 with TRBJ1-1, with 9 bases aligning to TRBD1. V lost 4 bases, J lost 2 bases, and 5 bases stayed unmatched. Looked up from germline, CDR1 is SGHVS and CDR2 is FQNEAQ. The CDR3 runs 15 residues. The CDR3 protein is CASSSVDRGNTEAFF. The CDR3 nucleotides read TGTGCCAGCAGCTCAGTGGACAGGGGAAACACTGAAGCTTTCTTT.

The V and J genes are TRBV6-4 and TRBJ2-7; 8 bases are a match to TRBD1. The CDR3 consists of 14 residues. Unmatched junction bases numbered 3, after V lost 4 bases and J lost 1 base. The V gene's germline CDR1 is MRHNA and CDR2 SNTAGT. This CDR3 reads CASSGTGGSYEQYF. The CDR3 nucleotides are TGTGCCAGCAGTGGTACAGGGGGATCCTACGAGCAGTACTTC.

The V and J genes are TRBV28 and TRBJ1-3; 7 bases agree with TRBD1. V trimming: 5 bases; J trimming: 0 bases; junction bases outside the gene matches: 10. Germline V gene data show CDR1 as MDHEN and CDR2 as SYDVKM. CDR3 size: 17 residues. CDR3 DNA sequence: TGTGCCAGCAGTCAGAGACAGGGTCCGTTCTCTGGAAACACCATATATTTT. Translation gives CASSQRQGPFSGNTIYF.

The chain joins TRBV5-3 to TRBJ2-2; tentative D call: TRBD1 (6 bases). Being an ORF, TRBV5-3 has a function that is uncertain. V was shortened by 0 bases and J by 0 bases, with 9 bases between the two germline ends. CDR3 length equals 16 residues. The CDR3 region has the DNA TGTGCCAGAAGCTTGGTTACAGGGACGAACACCGGGGAGCTGTTTTTT. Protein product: CARSLVTGTNTGELFF.

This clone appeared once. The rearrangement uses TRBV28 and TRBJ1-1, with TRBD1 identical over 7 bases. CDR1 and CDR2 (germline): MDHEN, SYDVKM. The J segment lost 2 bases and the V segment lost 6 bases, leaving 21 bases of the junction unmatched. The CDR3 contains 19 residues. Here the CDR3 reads CASSQYRQGPRRGNTEAFF. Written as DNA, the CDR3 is TGTGCCAGCAGCCAATATCGACAGGGACCTCGGAGGGGTAACACTGAAGCTTTCTTT.

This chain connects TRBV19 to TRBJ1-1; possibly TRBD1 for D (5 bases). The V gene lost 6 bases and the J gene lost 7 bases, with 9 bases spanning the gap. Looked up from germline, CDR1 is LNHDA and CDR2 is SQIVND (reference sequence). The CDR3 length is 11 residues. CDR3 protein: CASRRGNEAFF. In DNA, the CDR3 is TGTGCCAGTAGACGGGGGAATGAAGCTTTCTTT.